This T cell receptor (beta chain) stems from a study of cytomegalovirus exposure and HLA in healthy donors. With 6 bases clipped from V and 6 bases from J, the junction kept 7 bases outside the gene matches. The CDR3 covers 13 residues. The germline CDR1 and CDR2 sequences are MNHEY and SVGAGI. This PCR relied on a set of 60 Vbeta primers and 13 Jbeta primers. TCRdb keeps only in-frame clones here, not all; method: immunoSEQ multiplex PCR. The sample shows about 95,000 clones, 82% of them seen only once. The sequencing sample was made of PBMCs. This chain links TRBV6-5 with TRBJ1-2; 7 bases agree with TRBD1. The sequence was collected from a man younger than 40 in good health and CMV-seropositive. CDR3 loop: CASRTGTDNGYTF. CDR3 bases: TGTGCCAGCAGAACCGGGACAGATAATGGCTACACCTTC.